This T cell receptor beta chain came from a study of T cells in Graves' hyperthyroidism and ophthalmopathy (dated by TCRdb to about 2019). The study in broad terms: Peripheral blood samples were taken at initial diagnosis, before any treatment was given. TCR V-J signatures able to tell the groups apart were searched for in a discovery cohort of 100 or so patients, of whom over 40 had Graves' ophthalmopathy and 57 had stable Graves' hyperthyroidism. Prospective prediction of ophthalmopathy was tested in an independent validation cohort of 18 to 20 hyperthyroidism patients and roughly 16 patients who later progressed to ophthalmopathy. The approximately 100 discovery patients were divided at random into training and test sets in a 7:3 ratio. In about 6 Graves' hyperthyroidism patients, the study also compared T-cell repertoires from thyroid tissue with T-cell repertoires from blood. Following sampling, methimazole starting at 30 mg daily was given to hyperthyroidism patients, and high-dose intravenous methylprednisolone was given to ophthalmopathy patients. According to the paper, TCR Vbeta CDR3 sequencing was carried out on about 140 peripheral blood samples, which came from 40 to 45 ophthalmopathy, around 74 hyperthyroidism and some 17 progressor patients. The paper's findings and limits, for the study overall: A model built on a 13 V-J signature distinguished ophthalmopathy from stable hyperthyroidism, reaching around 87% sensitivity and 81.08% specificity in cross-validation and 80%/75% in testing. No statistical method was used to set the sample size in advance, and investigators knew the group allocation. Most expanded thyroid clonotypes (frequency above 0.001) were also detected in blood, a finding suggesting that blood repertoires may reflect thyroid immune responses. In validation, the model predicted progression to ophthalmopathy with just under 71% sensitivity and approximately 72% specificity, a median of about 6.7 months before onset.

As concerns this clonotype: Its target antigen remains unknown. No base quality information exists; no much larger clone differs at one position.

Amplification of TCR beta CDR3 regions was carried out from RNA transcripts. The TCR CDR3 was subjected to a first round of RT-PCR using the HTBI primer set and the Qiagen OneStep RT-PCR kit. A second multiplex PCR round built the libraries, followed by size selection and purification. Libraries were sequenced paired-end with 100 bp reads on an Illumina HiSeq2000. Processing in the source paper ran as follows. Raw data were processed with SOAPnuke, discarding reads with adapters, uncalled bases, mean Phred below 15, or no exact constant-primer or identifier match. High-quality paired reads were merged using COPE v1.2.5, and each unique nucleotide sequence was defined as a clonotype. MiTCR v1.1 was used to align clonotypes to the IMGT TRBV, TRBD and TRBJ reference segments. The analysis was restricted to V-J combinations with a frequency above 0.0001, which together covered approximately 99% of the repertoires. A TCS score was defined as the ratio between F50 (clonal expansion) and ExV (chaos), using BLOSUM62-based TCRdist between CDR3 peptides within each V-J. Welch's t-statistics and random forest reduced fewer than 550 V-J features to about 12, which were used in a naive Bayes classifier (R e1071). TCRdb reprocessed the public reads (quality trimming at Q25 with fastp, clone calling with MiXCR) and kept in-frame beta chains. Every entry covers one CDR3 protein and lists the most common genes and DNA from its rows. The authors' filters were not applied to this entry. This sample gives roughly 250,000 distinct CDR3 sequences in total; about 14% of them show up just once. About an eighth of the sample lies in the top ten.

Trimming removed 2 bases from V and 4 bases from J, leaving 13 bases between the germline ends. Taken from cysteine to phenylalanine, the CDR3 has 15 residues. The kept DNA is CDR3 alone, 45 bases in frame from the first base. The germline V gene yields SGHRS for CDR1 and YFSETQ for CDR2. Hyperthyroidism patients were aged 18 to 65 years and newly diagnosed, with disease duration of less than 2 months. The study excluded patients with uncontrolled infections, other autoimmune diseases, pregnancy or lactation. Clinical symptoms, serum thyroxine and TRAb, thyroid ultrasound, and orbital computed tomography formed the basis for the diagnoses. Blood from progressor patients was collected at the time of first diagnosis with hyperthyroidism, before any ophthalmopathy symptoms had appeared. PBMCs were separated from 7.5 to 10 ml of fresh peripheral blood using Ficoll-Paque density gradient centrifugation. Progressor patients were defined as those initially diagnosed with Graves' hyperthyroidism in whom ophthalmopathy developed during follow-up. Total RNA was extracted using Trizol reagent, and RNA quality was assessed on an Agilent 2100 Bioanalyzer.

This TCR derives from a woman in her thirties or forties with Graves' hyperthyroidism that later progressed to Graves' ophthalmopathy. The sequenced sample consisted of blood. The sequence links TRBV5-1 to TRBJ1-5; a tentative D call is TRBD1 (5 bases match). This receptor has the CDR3 CASSLNGAENQPQHF. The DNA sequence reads TGCGCCAGCAGCTTAAATGGGGCTGAAAATCAGCCCCAGCATTTT.